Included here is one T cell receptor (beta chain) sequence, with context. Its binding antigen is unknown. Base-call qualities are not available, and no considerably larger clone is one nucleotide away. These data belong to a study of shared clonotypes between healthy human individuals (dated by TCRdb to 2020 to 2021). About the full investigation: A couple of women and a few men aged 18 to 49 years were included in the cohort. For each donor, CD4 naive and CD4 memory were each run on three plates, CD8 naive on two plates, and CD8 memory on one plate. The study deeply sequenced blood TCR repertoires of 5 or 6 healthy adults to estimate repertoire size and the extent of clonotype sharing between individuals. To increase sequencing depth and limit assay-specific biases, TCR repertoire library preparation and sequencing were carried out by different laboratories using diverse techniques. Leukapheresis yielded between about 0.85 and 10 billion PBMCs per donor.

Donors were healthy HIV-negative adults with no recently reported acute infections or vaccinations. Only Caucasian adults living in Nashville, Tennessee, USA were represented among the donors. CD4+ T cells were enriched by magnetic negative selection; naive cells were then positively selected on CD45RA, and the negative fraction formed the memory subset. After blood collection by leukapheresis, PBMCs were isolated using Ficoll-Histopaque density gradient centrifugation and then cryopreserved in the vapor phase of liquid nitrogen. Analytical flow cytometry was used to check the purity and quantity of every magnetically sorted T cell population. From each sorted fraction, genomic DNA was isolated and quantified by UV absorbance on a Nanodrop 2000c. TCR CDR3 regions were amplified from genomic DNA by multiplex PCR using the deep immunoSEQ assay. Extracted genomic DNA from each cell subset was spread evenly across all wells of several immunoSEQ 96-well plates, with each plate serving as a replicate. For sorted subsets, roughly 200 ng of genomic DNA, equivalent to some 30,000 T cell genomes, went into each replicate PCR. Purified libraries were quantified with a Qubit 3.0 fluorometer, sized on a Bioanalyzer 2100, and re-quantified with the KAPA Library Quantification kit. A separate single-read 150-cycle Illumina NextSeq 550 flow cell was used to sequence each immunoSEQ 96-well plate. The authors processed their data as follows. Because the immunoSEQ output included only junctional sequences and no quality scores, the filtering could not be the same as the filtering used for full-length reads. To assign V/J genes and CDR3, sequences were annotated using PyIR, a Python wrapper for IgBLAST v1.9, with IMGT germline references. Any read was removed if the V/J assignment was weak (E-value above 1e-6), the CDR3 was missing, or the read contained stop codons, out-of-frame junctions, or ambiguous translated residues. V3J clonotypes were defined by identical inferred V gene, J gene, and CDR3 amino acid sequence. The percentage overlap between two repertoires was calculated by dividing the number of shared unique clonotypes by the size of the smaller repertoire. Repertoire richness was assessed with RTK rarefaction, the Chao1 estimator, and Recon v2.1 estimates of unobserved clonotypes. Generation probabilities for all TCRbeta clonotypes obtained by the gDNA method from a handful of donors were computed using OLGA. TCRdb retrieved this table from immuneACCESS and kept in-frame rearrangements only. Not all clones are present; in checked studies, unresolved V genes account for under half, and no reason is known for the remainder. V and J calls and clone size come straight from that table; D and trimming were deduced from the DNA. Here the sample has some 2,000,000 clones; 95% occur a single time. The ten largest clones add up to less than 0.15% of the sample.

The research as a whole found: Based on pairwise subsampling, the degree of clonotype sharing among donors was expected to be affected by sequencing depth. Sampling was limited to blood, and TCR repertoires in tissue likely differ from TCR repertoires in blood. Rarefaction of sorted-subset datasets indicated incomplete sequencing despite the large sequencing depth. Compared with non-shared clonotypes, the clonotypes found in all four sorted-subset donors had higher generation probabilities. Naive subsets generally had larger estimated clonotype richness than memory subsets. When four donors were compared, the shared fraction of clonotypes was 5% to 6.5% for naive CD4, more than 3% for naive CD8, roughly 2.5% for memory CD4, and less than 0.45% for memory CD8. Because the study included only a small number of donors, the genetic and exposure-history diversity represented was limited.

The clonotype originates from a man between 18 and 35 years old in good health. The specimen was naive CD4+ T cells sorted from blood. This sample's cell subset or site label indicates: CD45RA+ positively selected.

This receptor carries the CDR3 CASSSSGTGGRKLFF. The DNA sequence is as follows: TGTGCCAGCAGCAGCTCCGGGACAGGGGGAAGAAAACTGTTTTTT. The V and J segments used are TRBV11-2 and TRBJ1-4; TRBD1 aligns with 11 central bases. The germline V gene gives CDR1 as SGHAT and CDR2 as FQNNGV. Trimming accounts for 5 bases at V and 10 bases at J, while the number of junction bases matched to no gene is 9. From cysteine to phenylalanine, the CDR3 is 15 amino acids long. Only CDR3 DNA is held: 45 bases, read in frame from base 1.